The clone carrying this TCR beta chain was seen repeatedly, ten times or more. This record belongs to a study of T cells after yellow fever vaccination. CDR3 length: 16 residues. The junction had 13 bases not matched to a gene; V was cut back by 4 bases and J by 7 bases. Germline V gene data show CDR1 as SGHRS and CDR2 as YFSETQ. Template-switching 5'RACE yielded the TCR cDNA; a universal primer site and UMIs were added in the process. TCRdb called the 5' RACE reads again in MiXCR, with one record for every CDR3 protein. Here the sample spans about 310,000 distinct CDR3 sequences, 3.6% being singletons.

The source material was PBMCs, sampled on the day of the yellow fever booster vaccination. The chain joins TRBV5-1 to TRBJ2-7; TRBD2 agrees at 11 bases. The clonotype comes from a man aged 18 to 29 who received the YFV17D yellow fever vaccine. CDR3 region: CASSALTSGGMKEQYF. DNA of the CDR3: TGCGCCAGCAGCGCTTTAACTAGCGGGGGCATGAAGGAGCAGTACTTC.